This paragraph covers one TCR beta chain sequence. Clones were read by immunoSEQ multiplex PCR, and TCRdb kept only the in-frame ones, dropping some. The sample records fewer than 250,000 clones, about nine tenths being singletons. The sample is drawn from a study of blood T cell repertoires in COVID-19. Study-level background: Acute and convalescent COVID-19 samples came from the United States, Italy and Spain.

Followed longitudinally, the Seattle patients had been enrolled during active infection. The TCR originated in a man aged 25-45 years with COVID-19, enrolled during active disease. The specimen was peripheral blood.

The CDR3 DNA is TGTGCCAGCAGCCGACAAGTACCAGTTGAAAAACTGTTTTTT. This codes for CASSRQVPVEKLFF. The chain couples TRBV5-5 to TRBJ1-4; no reliable D call. This CDR3 has 14 residues. In germline, CDR1 is SGHKS, CDR2 YYEKEE (reference sequence). V dropped 4 bases and J dropped 7 bases, with 14 bases sitting between them.